Listed here are 26 T cell receptor beta chains from one sample, sequenced in a study of response to subunit inactivated influenza vaccine. Using its own MiXCR run on the RT-PCR reads, TCRdb lists one record per CDR3 protein. The sample yields roughly 500,000 distinct CDR3 sequences, approximately 20% seen once. Separately, the same data were catalogued under a study of T cells expressing NK-cell markers. That publication notes: It was by 5'RACE template switching with UMIs that TCR beta cDNA was made.

This sample comprised CD4+ T cells sorted from PBMCs, obtained 11 to 12 days after vaccination. The source of these receptors is a man aged 50 to 60 who received an inactivated influenza vaccine.

This clonotype was seen many times. This chain uses TRBV3-1 with TRBJ2-2, with 11 bases fitting TRBD2. V was clipped by 0 bases and J by 5 bases; unmatched bases: 8. Looked up from germline, CDR1 is LGHDT and CDR2 is YNNKEL (reference sequence). The CDR3 covers 18 residues. The CDR3 region is CASSQEGLAGGGTGELFF. In nucleotides, the CDR3 is TGTGCCAGCAGCCAAGAAGGTCTAGCGGGAGGTGGGACCGGGGAGCTGTTTTTT.

This clonotype was counted between two and nine times. This chain uses TRBV28 with TRBJ1-5, with D perhaps TRBD1 (5 bases). The CDR3 consists of 12 residues. The ends were cut back, 3 bases at V and 9 bases at J, with 9 bases in the middle. Germline V gives CDR1 MDHEN, CDR2 SYDVKM. The CDR3 sequence: CASSFGDPPQHF. CDR3 in DNA: TGTGCCAGCAGTTTCGGGGACCCGCCCCAGCATTTT.

CDR3 sequence reads: CASSSAKYEQYF. In DNA, the CDR3 is TGTGCCAGCAGTTCTGCAAAGTACGAGCAGTACTTC. The chain has TRBV28 and TRBJ2-7; D remains unclear. Between the trimmed V and J ends, which lost 4 bases and 4 bases, there was a span of 8 bases. Germline CDR1 is MDHEN and CDR2 is SYDVKM. This CDR3 region has 12 residues.

The V call is TRBV7-6, the J call TRBJ1-4; D gene uncertain. With 5 bases removed from V and 0 bases from J, the gap between germline ends came to 10 bases. Germline assignment: CDR1 SGHVS and CDR2 FNYEAQ. There are 15 residues in the CDR3. CDR3 in amino acids: CASSPHSATNEKLFF. The CDR3 coding sequence is TGTGCCAGCAGCCCCCACAGTGCAACTAATGAAAAACTGTTTTTT.

This clonotype was recorded at least ten times. The J gene is TRBJ2-2, the V gene TRBV12-3 or TRBV12-4; no firm D call. This CDR3 comprises 12 residues. Trimming took 6 bases from V and 6 from J, leaving 8 bases between them. In DNA form, the CDR3 reads TGTGCCAGCAGCTTGCTAGCCGGGGAGCTGTTTTTT. Amino acid sequence: CASSLLAGELFF.

The chain couples TRBV4-2 to TRBJ2-7, with 10 nucleotides matching TRBD2. The germline gives CDR1 LGHNA, CDR2 YNFKEQ. Unmatched junction bases numbered 2, after V lost 1 base and J lost 2 bases. The CDR3 is made up of 15 amino acids. The CDR3 DNA reads TGTGCCAGCAGCCAAGGTCTAGCGGGAGCCTACGAGCAGTACTTC. As protein: CASSQGLAGAYEQYF.

This clonotype was seen more than once but under ten times. V gene TRBV4-2 combines with J gene TRBJ2-5, with D possibly being TRBD2 (6 bases). CDR3 length: 15 residues. Per germline, CDR1 LGHNA and CDR2 YNFKEQ. V lost 4 bases and J 7 bases, leaving 19 bases between the germline ends. CDR3 protein: CASSPGGASEGTQYF. DNA for the CDR3: TGTGCCAGCAGCCCCGGAGGGGCTAGCGAGGGGACCCAGTACTTC.

The V and J genes are TRBV6-1 and TRBJ2-3, with a possible D match to TRBD2 (5 bases). Trimming shortened V by 2 bases and J by 6 bases, and 9 bases separated the two germline ends. This CDR3 comprises 13 residues. Germline lookup yields CDR1 MNHNS and CDR2 SASEGT. The CDR3: CASSEMPGDTQYF. The CDR3 region has the DNA TGTGCCAGCAGTGAAATGCCGGGGGATACGCAGTATTTT.

This rearrangement joins TRBV5-4 to TRBJ2-5; D may be TRBD1 or TRBD2 (6 bases each). The CDR3 runs 14 residues. Trimming removed 4 bases from V and 10 bases from J, with 20 bases in between. The V gene's germline CDR1 is SGHNT and CDR2 YYREEE (reference sequence). CDR3 sequence reads: CASSQGLNEGDQYF. In DNA, the CDR3 is TGTGCCAGCAGCCAGGGACTGAACGAGGGGGACCAGTACTTC.

This clonotype has more than one count but fewer than ten. The chain uses TRBV7-8 and TRBJ2-7; D gene unclear. The CDR3 has 13 amino acids. Trimming stripped 2 bases from V and 3 bases from J, with 8 bases between. Germline-derived CDR1 and CDR2 are SGHVS and FQNEAQ. The CDR3 coding sequence is TGTGCCAGCAGCTTATCGGTAAACTACGAGCAGTACTTC. It is translated as CASSLSVNYEQYF.

The sample holds a few counts of this clonotype. The chain couples TRBV12-3 or TRBV12-4 to TRBJ2-1; 14 nucleotides agree with TRBD2. Trimming at V came to 5 bases and at J to 2 bases, leaving 11 bases not matched to a gene. The CDR3 extends over 19 amino acids. CDR3 in amino acids: CASSHPSGLAGGPYNEQFF. CDR3 DNA: TGTGCCAGCAGTCACCCCTCCGGACTAGCGGGGGGACCCTACAATGAGCAGTTCTTC.

The chain recombines TRBV3-1 with TRBJ2-2, with D tentatively TRBD2 (5 bases). The germline V gene has CDR1 LGHDT and CDR2 YNNKEL (reference sequence). Between the trimmed V and J ends, which lost 4 bases and 8 bases, there was a span of 14 bases. CDR3 size: 14 residues. The CDR3 spells CASSRVEGWGELFF. CDR3 nucleotide sequence: TGTGCCAGCAGCCGTGTCGAGGGCTGGGGGGAGCTGTTTTTT.

The chain employs TRBV10-3 and TRBJ2-1, with 8 bases fitting TRBD2. The CDR3 contains 15 residues. V lost 0 bases to trimming and J lost 9 bases; unmatched junction nucleotides: 7. The germline V gene has CDR1 ENHRY and CDR2 SYGVKD. The CDR3 sequence is CAISESSGGRTEQFF. The CDR3 DNA sequence: TGTGCCATCAGTGAGTCAAGCGGGGGTCGGACTGAGCAGTTCTTC.

CDR3 protein: CASSQDPSGGSDTQYF. DNA of the CDR3: TGCGCCAGCAGCCAAGACCCCAGCGGGGGATCAGATACGCAGTATTTT. J is TRBJ2-3 and V is TRBV4-3; 8 positions match TRBD2. The germline gives CDR1 LGHNA, CDR2 YSLEER. The CDR3 extends over 16 amino acids. Trimming took 0 bases from V and 4 from J; bases not matched to a gene: 6.

This clonotype has a handful of counts. This chain links TRBV7-9 with TRBJ1-3; maybe TRBD1 (5 bases). The CDR3 totals 15 residues. Germline assignment: CDR1 SEHNR and CDR2 FQNEAQ (reference sequence). V was pared by 5 bases and J by 0 bases, with 11 bases between. CDR3 residues: CASSPGRISGNTIYF. The CDR3 region has the DNA TGTGCCAGCAGCCCGGGACGGATCTCTGGAAACACCATATATTTT.

The chain is built from TRBV20-1 and TRBJ2-7; D is perhaps TRBD2 (6 bases). CDR1 DFQATT and CDR2 SNEGSKA come from the germline V gene (reference sequence). The V and J ends lost 5 bases and 2 bases respectively, with 19 bases between them. The CDR3 sequence is 15 residues long. The CDR3 DNA sequence: TGCAGTGCTTTCCCCCATGGGACTGGAACCTACGAGCAGTACTTC. This translates into CSAFPHGTGTYEQYF.

This chain joins TRBV19 and TRBJ2-5; 7 nucleotides line up with TRBD1. The CDR3 covers 13 residues. Germline CDR1 LNHDA, CDR2 SQIVND (reference sequence). V shed 10 bases and J 7 bases; nucleotides not matched to a gene: 12. In DNA, the CDR3 is TGTGCCATACTCCCGCAGACAGGGAGGACCCAGTACTTC. Amino acids: CAILPQTGRTQYF.

The table lists this clonotype with many counts. The chain carries TRBV12-3 or TRBV12-4 and TRBJ2-7; D remains ambiguous. The V end was cut by 2 bases, the J end by 3 bases, with 8 bases between. This CDR3 is 13 amino acids long. DNA of the CDR3: TGTGCCAGCAGTTTATCGGACCTCTACGAGCAGTACTTC. Its translation: CASSLSDLYEQYF.

This clonotype appeared a few times. The chain employs TRBV20-1 and TRBJ2-5; 9 bases match TRBD1. The J segment lost 4 bases and the V segment lost 3 bases, leaving 0 bases of the junction unmatched. From germline, CDR1 is DFQATT and CDR2 SNEGSKA (reference sequence). This CDR3 comprises 12 residues. The CDR3 bases are TGCAGTGCTAGGGACAGGGGAGAGACCCAGTACTTC. As protein: CSARDRGETQYF.

The chain has TRBV24-1 and TRBJ1-4; TRBD1 agrees at 7 bases. Losses at the gene ends were 4 bases for V and 0 bases for J; bases not matched to a gene: 4. The CDR3 runs to 16 residues. The germline V gene encodes CDR1 KGHDR and CDR2 SFDVKD. The CDR3 spells CATSEGTATTNEKLFF. The DNA of the CDR3 is TGTGCCACCAGTGAAGGGACAGCAACAACTAATGAAAAACTGTTTTTT.

This clonotype appeared a few times. V is TRBV5-5 and J is TRBJ1-1, with 7 bases lining up with TRBD1. The CDR3 runs 17 residues. V was clipped by 4 bases and J by 0 bases; unmatched bases: 12. Germline V gives CDR1 SGHKS, CDR2 YYEKEE (reference sequence). The CDR3 loop reads CASSPSSPGTVNTEAFF. The CDR3 DNA is TGTGCCAGCAGCCCTAGTTCTCCCGGGACAGTGAACACTGAAGCTTTCTTT.

This clonotype showed up just a few times. V gene TRBV2 combines with J gene TRBJ2-1; D unresolved. The germline V gene has CDR1 SNHLY and CDR2 FYNNEI. The length of the CDR3 is 13 residues. Between the trimmed V and J ends, which lost 0 bases and 8 bases, there was a span of 8 bases. The CDR3 region is CASSEALLDEQFF. CDR3 bases: TGTGCCAGCAGTGAAGCGCTTTTGGATGAGCAGTTCTTC.

This clonotype showed up just a few times. The chain joins TRBV19 to TRBJ1-1; TRBD1 matches at 8 bases. This CDR3 comprises 16 residues. The V gene end was trimmed by 5 bases and the J gene end by 0 bases; junction bases not matched to a gene: 8. Germline assignment: CDR1 LNHDA and CDR2 SQIVND (reference sequence). CDR3 DNA: TGTGCCAGTAGTTTTGGACAGGGCAGCGTGAACACTGAAGCTTTCTTT. Its protein is CASSFGQGSVNTEAFF. The variable domain in full, completed from reference TRBV19 and TRBJ1-1, reads DGGITQSPKYLFRKEGQNVTLSCEQNLNHDAMYWYRQDPGQGLRLIYYSQIVNDFQKGDIAEGYSVSREKKESFPLTVTSAQKNPTAFYLCASSFGQGSVNTEAFFGQGTRLTVV.

The gene calls are TRBV7-9 and TRBJ1-1; D may be TRBD1 (5 bases). This CDR3 has 13 amino acids. Per germline, CDR1 SEHNR and CDR2 FQNEAQ (reference sequence). The germline V and J ends were trimmed by 1 base and 8 bases, with 11 bases remaining between them. CDR3 in amino acids: CASSLVGGGEAFF. The CDR3, as DNA: TGTGCCAGCAGCTTAGTCGGGGGAGGAGAAGCTTTCTTT.

The rearrangement links TRBV13 to TRBJ2-1; 9 bases align to TRBD2. This CDR3 comprises 13 residues. The V gene end was trimmed by 5 bases and the J gene end by 13 bases; junction bases not matched to a gene: 9. The germline V gene has CDR1 PRHDT and CDR2 FYEKMQ (reference sequence). CDR3 loop: CASSVPGLAFQFF. The CDR3, as DNA: TGTGCCAGCAGCGTGCCGGGACTAGCCTTCCAGTTCTTC.

The V call is TRBV12-3 or TRBV12-4, the J call TRBJ2-1; the D is unclear. CDR3 length: 14 amino acids. The V and J ends lost 6 bases and 4 bases respectively, with 13 bases between them. The CDR3 DNA reads TGTGCCAGCAGCCGCCTTGGGTTATACAATGAGCAGTTCTTC. Residues: CASSRLGLYNEQFF.